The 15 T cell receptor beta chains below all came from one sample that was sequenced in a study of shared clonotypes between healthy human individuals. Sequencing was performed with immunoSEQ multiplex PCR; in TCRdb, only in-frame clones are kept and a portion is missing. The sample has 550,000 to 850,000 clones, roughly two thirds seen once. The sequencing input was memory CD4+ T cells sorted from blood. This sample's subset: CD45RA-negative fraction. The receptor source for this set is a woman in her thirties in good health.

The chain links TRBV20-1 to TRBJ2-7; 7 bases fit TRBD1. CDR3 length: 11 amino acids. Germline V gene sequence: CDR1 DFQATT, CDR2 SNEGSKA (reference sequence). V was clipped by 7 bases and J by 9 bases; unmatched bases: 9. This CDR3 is CSGQIQGPQYF. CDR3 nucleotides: TGCAGTGGTCAAATACAGGGGCCGCAGTACTTC.

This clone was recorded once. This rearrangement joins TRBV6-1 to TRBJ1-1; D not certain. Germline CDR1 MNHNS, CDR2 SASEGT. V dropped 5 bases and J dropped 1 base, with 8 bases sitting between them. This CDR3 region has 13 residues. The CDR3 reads CASSRPANTEAFF. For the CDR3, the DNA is TGTGCCAGCAGTAGACCCGCGAACACTGAAGCTTTCTTT.

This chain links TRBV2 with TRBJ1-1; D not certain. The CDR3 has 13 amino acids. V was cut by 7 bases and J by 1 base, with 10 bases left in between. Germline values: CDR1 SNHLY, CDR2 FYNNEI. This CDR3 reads CASTPTRNTEAFF. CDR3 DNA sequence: TGTGCCAGCACCCCGACCCGGAACACTGAAGCTTTCTTT.

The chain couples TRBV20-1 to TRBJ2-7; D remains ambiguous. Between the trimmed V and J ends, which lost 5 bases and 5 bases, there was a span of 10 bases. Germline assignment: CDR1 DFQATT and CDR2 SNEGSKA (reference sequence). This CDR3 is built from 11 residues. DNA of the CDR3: TGCAGTGCTGCCCTTAAAAACGAGCAGTACTTC. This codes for CSAALKNEQYF.

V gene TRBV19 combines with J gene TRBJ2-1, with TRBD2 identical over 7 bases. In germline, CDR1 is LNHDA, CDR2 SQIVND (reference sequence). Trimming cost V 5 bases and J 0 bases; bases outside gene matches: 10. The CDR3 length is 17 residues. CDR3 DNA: TGTGCCAGTAGTGCCCGGGTAGCGGGTTTCTCCTACAATGAGCAGTTCTTC. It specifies CASSARVAGFSYNEQFF. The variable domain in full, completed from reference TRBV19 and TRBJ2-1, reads DGGITQSPKYLFRKEGQNVTLSCEQNLNHDAMYWYRQDPGQGLRLIYYSQIVNDFQKGDIAEGYSVSREKKESFPLTVTSAQKNPTAFYLCASSARVAGFSYNEQFFGPGTRLTVL.

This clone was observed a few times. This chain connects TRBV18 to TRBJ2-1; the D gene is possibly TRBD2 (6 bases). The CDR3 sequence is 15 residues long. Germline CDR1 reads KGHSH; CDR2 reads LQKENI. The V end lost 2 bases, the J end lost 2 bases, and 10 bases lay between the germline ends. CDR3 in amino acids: CASSPGRGTYNEQFF. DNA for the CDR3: TGTGCCAGCTCACCAGGGCGGGGTACCTACAATGAGCAGTTCTTC.

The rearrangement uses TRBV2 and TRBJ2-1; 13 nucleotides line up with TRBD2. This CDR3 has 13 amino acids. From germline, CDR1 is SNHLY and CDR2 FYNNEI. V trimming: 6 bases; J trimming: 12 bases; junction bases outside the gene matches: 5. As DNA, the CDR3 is TGTGCCAGCAGGACTAGCGGGAGGCTTGGGCAGTTCTTC. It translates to CASRTSGRLGQFF.

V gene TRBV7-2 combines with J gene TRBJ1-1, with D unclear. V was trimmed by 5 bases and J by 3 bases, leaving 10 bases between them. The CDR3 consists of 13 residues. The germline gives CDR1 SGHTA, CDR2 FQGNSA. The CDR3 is CASSPRLYTEAFF. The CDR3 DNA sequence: TGTGCCAGCAGCCCCCGGTTGTACACTGAAGCTTTCTTT.

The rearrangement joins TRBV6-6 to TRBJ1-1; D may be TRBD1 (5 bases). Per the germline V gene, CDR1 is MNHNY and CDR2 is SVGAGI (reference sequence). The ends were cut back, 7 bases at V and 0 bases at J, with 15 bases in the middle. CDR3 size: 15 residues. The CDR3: CASNTGNTMNTEAFF. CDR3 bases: TGTGCCAGCAACACAGGAAACACAATGAACACTGAAGCTTTCTTT.

The chain's CDR3 is CASSPLGPGQGLPRYEQYF. CDR3 sequence (DNA): TGTGCCAGCAGCCCCTTGGGACCAGGGCAGGGACTACCACGCTACGAGCAGTACTTC. The J gene is TRBJ2-7, the V gene TRBV14, with 7 positions matching TRBD2. Germline values: CDR1 SGHDN, CDR2 FVKESK. The J segment lost 3 bases and the V segment lost 4 bases, leaving 21 bases of the junction unmatched. The CDR3 totals 19 residues.

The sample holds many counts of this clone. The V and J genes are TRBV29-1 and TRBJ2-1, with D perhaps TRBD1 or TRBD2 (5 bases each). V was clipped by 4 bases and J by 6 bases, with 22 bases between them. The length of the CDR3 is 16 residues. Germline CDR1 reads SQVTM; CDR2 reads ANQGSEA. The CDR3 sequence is CSVAWFGVMRGNEQFF. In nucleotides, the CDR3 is TGCAGCGTTGCCTGGTTTGGGGTCATGAGGGGCAATGAGCAGTTCTTC.

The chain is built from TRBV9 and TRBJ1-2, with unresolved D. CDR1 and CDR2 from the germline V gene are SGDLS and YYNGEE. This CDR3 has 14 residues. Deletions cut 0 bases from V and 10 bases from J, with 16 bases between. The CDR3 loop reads CASSVAPQEGPYTF. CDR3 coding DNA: TGTGCCAGCAGCGTAGCACCCCAGGAGGGCCCCTACACCTTC. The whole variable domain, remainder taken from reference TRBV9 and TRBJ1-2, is DSGVTQTPKHLITATGQRVTLRCSPRSGDLSVYWYQQSLDQGLQFLIQYYNGEERAKGNILERFSAQQFPDLHSELNLSSLELGDSALYFCASSVAPQEGPYTFGSGTRLTVV.

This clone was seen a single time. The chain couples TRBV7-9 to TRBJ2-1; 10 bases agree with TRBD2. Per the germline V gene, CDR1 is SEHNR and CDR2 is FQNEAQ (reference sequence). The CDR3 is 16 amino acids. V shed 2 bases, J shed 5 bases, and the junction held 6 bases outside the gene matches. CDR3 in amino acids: CASSLRTSGVDNEQFF. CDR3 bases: TGTGCCAGCAGCTTACGGACTAGCGGAGTCGACAATGAGCAGTTCTTC.

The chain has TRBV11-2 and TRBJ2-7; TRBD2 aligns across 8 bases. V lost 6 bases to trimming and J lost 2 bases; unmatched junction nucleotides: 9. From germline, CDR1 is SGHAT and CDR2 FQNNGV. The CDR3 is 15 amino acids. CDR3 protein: CASRSPGREAYEQYF. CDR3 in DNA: TGTGCCAGCAGGTCTCCGGGGCGGGAGGCCTACGAGCAGTACTTC.

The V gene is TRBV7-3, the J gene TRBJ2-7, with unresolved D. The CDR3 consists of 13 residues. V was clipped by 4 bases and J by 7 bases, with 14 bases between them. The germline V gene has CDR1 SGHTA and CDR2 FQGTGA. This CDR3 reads CASSSVTLSEQYF. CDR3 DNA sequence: TGTGCCAGCAGCTCCGTGACCCTCTCTGAGCAGTACTTC.